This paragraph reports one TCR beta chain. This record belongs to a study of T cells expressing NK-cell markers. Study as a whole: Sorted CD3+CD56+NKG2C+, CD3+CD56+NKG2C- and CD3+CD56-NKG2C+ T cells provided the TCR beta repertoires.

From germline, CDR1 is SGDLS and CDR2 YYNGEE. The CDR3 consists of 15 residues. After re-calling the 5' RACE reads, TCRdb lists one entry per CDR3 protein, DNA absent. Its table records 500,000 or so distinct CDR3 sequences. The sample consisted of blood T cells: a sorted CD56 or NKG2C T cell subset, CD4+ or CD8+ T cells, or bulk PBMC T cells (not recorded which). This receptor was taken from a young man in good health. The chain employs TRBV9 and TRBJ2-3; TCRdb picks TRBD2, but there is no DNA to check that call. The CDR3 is CASSVGTSSTDTQYF.